Following are 27 T cell receptor beta chains from one sample sequenced in a study of CD8 T cells in ankylosing spondylitis. In TCRdb, the 5' RACE reads were re-called with MiXCR into one record per CDR3 protein. The sample carries some 200,000 distinct CDR3 sequences, roughly 25% recorded once. Sequencing used blood, either unsorted or a sorted T cell fraction (not recorded which). These receptors were collected from a male donor with ankylosing spondylitis or in good health (not recorded which).

On this clonotype: This may be a read error, as it is one base from a much larger clone. The conserved phenylalanine or tryptophan normally closing the CDR3 is absent here, so this likely arose from a read error. This chain joins TRBV20-1 and TRBJ2-7; D is possibly TRBD2 (6 bases). V lost 6 bases and J lost 4, with 10 bases in between. Germline assignment: CDR1 DFQATT and CDR2 SNEGSKA (reference sequence). The CDR3 extends over 11 amino acids. CDR3 loop: CSAGTPYEQYL. As DNA, the CDR3 is TGCAGTGCGGGGACTCCATACGAGCAGTACTTA.

With respect to this clonotype: It is unclear where the CDR3 begins or ends on the DNA, so no DNA is shown, and the CDR3 is as TCRdb lists it. The chain has TRBV3-1 and TRBJ2-2; the table gives TRBD2 as D, unverified against the DNA. The CDR3 is 20 amino acids long, termini counted. The germline V gene encodes CDR1 LGHDT and CDR2 YNNKEL (reference sequence). CDR3 amino acids: CASSRRGGAPAGRTPGSCFF.

The rearrangement links TRBV5-6 to TRBJ2-7; 7 positions match TRBD1. CDR1 and CDR2 (germline): SGHDT, YYEEEE. CDR3 size: 15 residues. J was trimmed by 2 bases and V by 0 bases; bases with no gene match: 5. The DNA for the CDR3 is TGTGCCAGCAGCTTGGTCGGGACAGCACCCTACGAGCAGTACTTC. Residues: CASSLVGTAPYEQYF.

The genes are TRBV7-2 and TRBJ2-3, with D perhaps TRBD2 (6 bases). Deletions cut 4 bases from V and 8 bases from J, with 16 bases between. This CDR3 is 14 amino acids long. The germline CDR1 and CDR2 sequences are SGHTA and FQGNSA. In DNA, the CDR3 is TGTGCCAGCAGCTCCGGGATCCTCGGGAGTACGCAGTATTTT. Translated, it gives CASSSGILGSTQYF.

V gene TRBV13 combines with J gene TRBJ2-3, with D unresolved. V gave up 5 bases and J gave up 8 bases, with 11 bases separating them. The CDR3 extends over 12 amino acids. The germline V gene encodes CDR1 PRHDT and CDR2 FYEKMQ (reference sequence). The CDR3, as DNA: TGTGCCAGCAGCCGAACTTGGGGTACGCAGTATTTT. Protein: CASSRTWGTQYF. The full variable domain, completed using reference TRBV13 and TRBJ2-3, is AAGVIQSPRHLIKEKRETATLKCYPIPRHDTVYWYQQGPGQDPQFLISFYEKMQSDKGSIPDRFSAQQFSDYHSELNMSSLELGDSALYFCASSRTWGTQYFGPGTRLTVL.

This clonotype has just one count. The chain has TRBV12-5 and TRBJ1-1; D might be TRBD1 (6 bases). The CDR3 is made up of 16 amino acids. CDR1 and CDR2 from the germline V gene are LGHNT and FRNRAP. V lost 5 bases and J lost 1, with 17 bases in between. The CDR3 loop is CASGQAMGHPNTEAFF. CDR3 bases: TGTGCTAGTGGTCAAGCTATGGGACACCCGAACACTGAAGCTTTCTTT.

This clonotype was recorded many times. J is TRBJ2-6 and V is TRBV5-1; TRBD1 aligns across 10 bases. CDR3 length: 19 amino acids. The V segment lost 0 bases and the J segment 0 bases; nucleotides outside the gene matches: 6. Germline CDR1 reads SGHRS; CDR2 reads YFSETQ. CDR3 protein: CASSLAEGQGSSGANVLTF. DNA for the CDR3: TGCGCCAGCAGCTTGGCCGAGGGACAGGGGAGCTCTGGGGCCAACGTCCTGACTTTC.

DNA for the CDR3: TGTGCCAGCAGTTCCGGGACTAGCGGGAGGGCCGTGAAGACCCAGTACTTC. Translation gives CASSSGTSGRAVKTQYF. The gene calls are TRBV27 and TRBJ2-5; 16 positions match TRBD2. Losses at the gene ends were 4 bases for V and 6 bases for J; bases not matched to a gene: 8. Germline V gene lookup returns CDR1 MNHEY and CDR2 SMNVEV (reference sequence). CDR3 length equals 17 residues.

The J gene is TRBJ2-5, the V gene TRBV20-1; D may be TRBD2 (6 bases). The end of the DNA fits TRBJ2-1 better, so the J call may be wrong. Per the germline V gene, CDR1 is DFQATT and CDR2 is SNEGSKA (reference sequence). The CDR3 is made up of 15 amino acids. This chain's CDR3 is CSARGGDGTQETQFF. The CDR3 bases are TGCAGTGCTAGAGGGGGGGACGGGACGCAAGAGACCCAGTTCTTC.

This clonotype was seen many times. The genes are TRBV5-1 and TRBJ2-7, with 8 bases that match TRBD2. The junction had 3 bases not matched to a gene; V was cut back by 3 bases and J by 4 bases. CDR3 length: 13 amino acids. Germline CDR1 is SGHRS and CDR2 is YFSETQ. CDR3 nucleotide sequence: TGCGCCAGCAGCTCGAGCGGGAGTTACGAGCAGTACTTC. It yields the protein CASSSSGSYEQYF.

This clonotype was counted many times. This chain connects TRBV10-3 to TRBJ1-5; TRBD1 is a possible D gene (5 bases). The CDR3 length is 14 residues. Germline assignment: CDR1 ENHRY and CDR2 SYGVKD. Trimming shortened V by 4 bases and J by 4 bases, and 11 bases separated the two germline ends. As DNA, the CDR3 is TGTGCCATCAGTGGGGACTTCGGTAATCAGCCCCAGCATTTT. It specifies CAISGDFGNQPQHF.

With respect to this clonotype: This sequence may be a read error, since a much larger clone differs from it by one base. The chain recombines TRBV11-2 with TRBJ2-7; a weak D match, TRBD2 (6 bases). The V gene lost 2 bases and the J gene lost 6 bases, with 11 bases spanning the gap. This CDR3 contains 13 residues. From germline, CDR1 is SGHAT and CDR2 FQNNGV. CDR3 sequence: CASSLSGEGEQYF. The DNA of the CDR3 is TGTGCCAGCAGCTTATCGGGGGAAGGCGAGCAGTACTTC.

In its sample, this clonotype was seen many times. This chain links TRBV29-1 with TRBJ2-7; D ambiguous. The V end lost 4 bases, the J end lost 4 bases, and 14 bases lay between the germline ends. Germline CDR1 is SQVTM and CDR2 is ANQGSEA. CDR3 length: 13 residues. DNA of the CDR3: TGCAGCGTTGTCTCCGCGGACGCTTACGAGCAGTACTTC. This translates into CSVVSADAYEQYF.

The chain recombines TRBV5-4 with TRBJ1-5; the D gene is possibly TRBD1 (5 bases). CDR1 is SGHNT, CDR2 YYREEE, per germline (reference sequence). V was trimmed by 3 bases and J by 7 bases, leaving 11 bases between them. The CDR3 sequence is 13 residues long. In DNA form, the CDR3 reads TGTGCCAGCAGCTGGGACCCAGGGCAGCCCCAGCATTTT. This gives the protein CASSWDPGQPQHF.

This sequence joins TRBV12-3 or TRBV12-4 and TRBJ1-2; no firm D call. There are 13 residues in the CDR3. Trimming shortened V by 7 bases and J by 6 bases, and 15 bases separated the two germline ends. CDR3: CASTQTNLNGYTF. CDR3 DNA: TGTGCCAGCACCCAAACAAACCTTAATGGCTACACCTTC.

Comment on this clonotype: With a much larger clone just one base away, this may be a read error. This chain connects TRBV5-1 to TRBJ2-3; 8 bases are shared with TRBD2. Looked up from germline, CDR1 is SGHRS and CDR2 is YFSETQ. The CDR3 covers 15 residues. The junction had 0 bases not matched to a gene; V was cut back by 0 bases and J by 0 bases. This CDR3 reads CASSLASGSTDTQYF. The CDR3 region has the DNA TGCGCCAGCAGCTTGGCTAGCGGGAGCACAGATACGCAGTATTTT.

There are many counts of this clonotype. A read error may produce the germline difference seen at one junction end. The chain uses TRBV29-1 and TRBJ2-1; tentative D call: TRBD2 (6 bases). Per the germline V gene, CDR1 is SQVTM and CDR2 is ANQGSEA. The CDR3 length is 11 residues. The CDR3, as DNA: TGCAGCGGGACCGGGACTTTTTTCTCGGTCTTC. Residues: CSGTGTFFSVF.

The CDR3 loop is CASSLVGVENTIYF. The CDR3 DNA reads TGTGCCAGCAGCTTAGTTGGGGTGGAAAACACCATATATTTT. The chain has TRBV7-8 and TRBJ1-3; no reliable D call. This CDR3 has 14 residues. V was shortened by 1 base and J by 6 bases, with 10 bases between the two germline ends. Germline values: CDR1 SGHVS, CDR2 FQNEAQ.

This chain joins TRBV12-3 or TRBV12-4 and TRBJ2-7; tentatively, D is TRBD2 (6 bases). The V and J ends lost 3 bases and 9 bases respectively, with 21 bases between them. This CDR3 contains 15 residues. The CDR3: CASSFRFGGTEGQYF. CDR3 coding DNA: TGTGCCAGCAGTTTCCGTTTTGGAGGGACGGAGGGGCAGTACTTC.

This clonotype was detected only a few times. The gene calls are TRBV20-1 and TRBJ2-1, with D maybe TRBD2 (7 bases). CDR1 and CDR2 (germline): DFQATT, SNEGSKA (reference sequence). The V end was cut by 6 bases, the J end by 0 bases, with 18 bases between. The CDR3 length is 16 residues. CDR3 sequence (DNA): TGCAGTGCAGGATTGGGGGGGCGTAGCTCCTACAATGAGCAGTTCTTC. It specifies CSAGLGGRSSYNEQFF.

This clonotype has ten or more counts. The rearrangement links TRBV5-1 to TRBJ1-2; D remains ambiguous. V shed 0 bases and J shed 4 bases, with 10 bases lying between them. CDR1 is SGHRS and CDR2 is YFSETQ in the germline V gene. The CDR3 sequence is 14 residues long. CDR3 amino acids: CASSLGPNAYGYTF. As DNA, the CDR3 is TGCGCCAGCAGCTTGGGGCCGAACGCCTATGGCTACACCTTC.

In regard to this clonotype: Being one base from a much bigger clone, this may be a read error. The chain carries TRBV20-1 and TRBJ2-1; D is ambiguous. The CDR3 totals 12 residues. V lost 6 bases and J 4 bases, leaving 10 bases between the germline ends. Germline assignment: CDR1 DFQATT and CDR2 SNEGSKA (reference sequence). CDR3 sequence: CSARSRYNEQFF. The CDR3 bases are TGCAGTGCCCGATCTAGGTACAATGAGCAGTTCTTC.

The CDR3 reads CASSRGQGAADTQYF. Here the CDR3 DNA reads TGTGCCAGCAGCCGGGGACAGGGGGCAGCAGATACGCAGTATTTT. This chain connects TRBV6-1 to TRBJ2-3; TRBD1 aligns across 12 bases. J lost 4 bases, V lost 6 bases, and 5 bases had no gene match. CDR1 and CDR2 (germline): MNHNS, SASEGT. The CDR3 totals 15 residues.

This clonotype was counted at least ten times. A read error may produce the germline difference seen at one junction end. V and J are TRBV6-5 and TRBJ1-3; 11 bases line up with TRBD1. This CDR3 region has 17 residues. Germline CDR1 reads MNHEY; CDR2 reads SVGAGI. The CDR3 coding sequence is TGTGCCAGCAGCTACTGGACAGGGGGCAAATCTGGAAACACCATATATTTT. It encodes CASSYWTGGKSGNTIYF.

This clonotype showed up many times. This rearrangement joins TRBV7-2 to TRBJ1-3, with 8 bases identical to TRBD1. After removal of 1 base from V and 3 bases from J, the junction contained 2 bases not matched to a gene. Germline lookup yields CDR1 SGHTA and CDR2 FQGNSA. The CDR3 contains 15 residues. The CDR3 sequence is CASSLDGTGGNTIYF. The CDR3 DNA reads as TGTGCCAGCAGCTTAGATGGGACAGGTGGAAACACCATATATTTT.

This clonotype was observed a single time. The chain couples TRBV29-1 to TRBJ2-1, with D uncertain. V lost 4 bases and J lost 4, with 11 bases in between. The CDR3 sequence is 13 residues long. The germline gives CDR1 SQVTM, CDR2 ANQGSEA. The CDR3 DNA reads TGCAGCGTTGGGACCGACTTGTACAATGAGCAGTTCTTC. Its protein product is CSVGTDLYNEQFF.

This clonotype occurred many times. CDR3 sequence (DNA): TGTGCCAGCAGTATTCCTCCAGCCACAGATACGCAGTATTTT. It codes for CASSIPPATDTQYF. V gene TRBV6-1 combines with J gene TRBJ2-3, with D unclear. The CDR3 is 14 amino acids. Trimming took off 5 bases at V and 2 bases at J, with 11 bases between the two ends. Germline V lookup: CDR1 MNHNS, CDR2 SASEGT.